Sequencing of this T cell receptor beta chain was carried out in a study of cytomegalovirus exposure and HLA in healthy donors. Both 60 Vbeta primers and 13 Jbeta primers went into the PCR. The table came from immunoSEQ multiplex PCR; TCRdb's copy has only in-frame clones and leaves some out. With approximately 120,000 clones in the sample, the ten largest clones hold about 2.2%. Points on this clone: The antigen is undetermined.

Study outcomes and limitations: CMV antigen specificity was confirmed in vitro for three CMV-associated chains.

With 4 bases clipped from V and 3 bases from J, the junction kept 3 bases outside the gene matches. Germline V gives CDR1 MNHEY, CDR2 SVGAGI. The CDR3 spans 15 residues. This TCR derives from a man aged 35 to 55 in good health and CMV-seronegative. This chain joins TRBV6-5 and TRBJ2-1, with TRBD2 matching 10 bases. The source material was PBMCs. CDR3 in amino acids: CASSSPSGSYNEQFF. The DNA of the CDR3 is TGTGCCAGCAGTTCGCCTAGCGGGAGCTACAATGAGCAGTTCTTC.